This TCR beta chain was obtained from a study of control samples from healthy donors and cancer patients. The data were produced by immunoSEQ multiplex PCR, yet TCRdb's version contains in-frame clones alone and is incomplete. The table includes around 99,000 clones, 90% detected once. V was shortened by 4 bases and J by 3 bases, with 14 bases between the two germline ends. Germline CDR1 is SGHNT and CDR2 is YYREEE (reference sequence). The CDR3 runs 14 residues. Material for sequencing was blood. The rearrangement links TRBV5-4 to TRBJ2-7; D may be TRBD2 (5 bases). The TCR originated in a human donor in good health. The donor label of this sample is uncertain. In DNA form, the CDR3 reads TGTGCCAGCAGCCTGACCGGGAAAAACTACGAGCAGTACGTC. It is translated as CASSLTGKNYEQYV.